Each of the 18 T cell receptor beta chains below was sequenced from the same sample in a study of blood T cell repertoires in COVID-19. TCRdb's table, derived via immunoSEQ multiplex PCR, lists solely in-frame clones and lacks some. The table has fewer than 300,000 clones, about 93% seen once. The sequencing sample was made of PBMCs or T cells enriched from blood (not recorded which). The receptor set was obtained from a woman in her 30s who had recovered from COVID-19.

CDR3 loop: CASRPTGDTEAFF. The CDR3 coding sequence is TGTGCCAGCAGACCTACAGGGGACACTGAAGCTTTCTTT. The chain couples TRBV5-5 to TRBJ1-1, with 7 bases matching TRBD1. V shed 5 bases, J shed 3 bases, and the junction held 4 bases outside the gene matches. The CDR3 sequence is 13 residues long. The germline V gene encodes CDR1 SGHKS and CDR2 YYEKEE (reference sequence).

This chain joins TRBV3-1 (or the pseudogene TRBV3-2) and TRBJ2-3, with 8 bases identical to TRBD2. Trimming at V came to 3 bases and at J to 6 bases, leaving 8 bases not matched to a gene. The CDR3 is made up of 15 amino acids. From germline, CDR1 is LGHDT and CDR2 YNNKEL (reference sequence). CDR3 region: CASSQTRSGADTQYF. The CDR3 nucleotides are TGTGCCAGCAGCCAGACCCGTAGCGGGGCCGATACGCAGTATTTT.

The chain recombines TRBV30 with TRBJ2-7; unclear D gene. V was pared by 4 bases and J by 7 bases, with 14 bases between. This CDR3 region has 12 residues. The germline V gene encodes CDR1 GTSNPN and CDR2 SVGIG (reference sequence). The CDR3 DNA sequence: TGTGCCTGGAAACGGAGTTTTGGGGAGCAGTACTTC. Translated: CAWKRSFGEQYF.

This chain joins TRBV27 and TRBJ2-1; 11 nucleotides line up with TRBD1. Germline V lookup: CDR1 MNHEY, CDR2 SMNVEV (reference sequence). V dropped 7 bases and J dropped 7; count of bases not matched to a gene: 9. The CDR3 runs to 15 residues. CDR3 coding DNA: TGTGCCAGCAAATCCGGGACAGGGGGGTGGAATGAGCAGTTCTTC. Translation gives CASKSGTGGWNEQFF.

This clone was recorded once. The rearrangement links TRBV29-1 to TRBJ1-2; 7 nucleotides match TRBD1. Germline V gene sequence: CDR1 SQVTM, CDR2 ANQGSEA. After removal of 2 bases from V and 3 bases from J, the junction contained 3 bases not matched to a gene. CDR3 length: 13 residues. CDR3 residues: CSVEKDRDYGYTF. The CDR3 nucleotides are TGCAGCGTTGAAAAAGACAGGGACTATGGCTACACCTTC.

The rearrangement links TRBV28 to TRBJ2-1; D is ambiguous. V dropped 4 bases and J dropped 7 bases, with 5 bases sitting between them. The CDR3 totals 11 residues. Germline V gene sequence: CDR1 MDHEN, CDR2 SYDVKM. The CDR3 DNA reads TGTGCCAGCAGTTACAGTAATGAGCAGTTCTTC. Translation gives CASSYSNEQFF. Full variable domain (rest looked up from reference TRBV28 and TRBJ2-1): DVKVTQSSRYLVKRTGEKVFLECVQDMDHENMFWYRQDPGLGLRLIYFSYDVKMKEKGDIPEGYSVSREKKERFSLILESASTNQTSMYLCASSYSNEQFFGPGTRLTVL.

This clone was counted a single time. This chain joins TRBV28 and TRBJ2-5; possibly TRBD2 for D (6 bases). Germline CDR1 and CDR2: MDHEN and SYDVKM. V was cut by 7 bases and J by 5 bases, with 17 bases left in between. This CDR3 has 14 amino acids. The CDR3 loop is CASTRGLRTETQYF. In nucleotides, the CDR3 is TGTGCCAGCACGAGGGGACTTCGAACGGAGACCCAGTACTTC. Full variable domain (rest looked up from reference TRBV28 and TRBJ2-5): DVKVTQSSRYLVKRTGEKVFLECVQDMDHENMFWYRQDPGLGLRLIYFSYDVKMKEKGDIPEGYSVSREKKERFSLILESASTNQTSMYLCASTRGLRTETQYFGPGTRLLVL.

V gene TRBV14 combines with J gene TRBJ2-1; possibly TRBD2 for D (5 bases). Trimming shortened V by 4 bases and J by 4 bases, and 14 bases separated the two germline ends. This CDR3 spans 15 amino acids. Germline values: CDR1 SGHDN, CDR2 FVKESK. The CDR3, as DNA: TGTGCCAGCAGCCCCCGGAGGAACCAATACAATGAGCAGTTCTTC. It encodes CASSPRRNQYNEQFF.

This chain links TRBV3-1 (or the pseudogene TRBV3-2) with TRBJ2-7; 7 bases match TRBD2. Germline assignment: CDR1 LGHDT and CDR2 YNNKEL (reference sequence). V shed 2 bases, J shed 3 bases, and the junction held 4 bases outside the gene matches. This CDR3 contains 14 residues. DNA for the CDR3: TGTGCCAGCAGCCAAACTAGCGCTAACTACGAGCAGTACTTC. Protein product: CASSQTSANYEQYF.

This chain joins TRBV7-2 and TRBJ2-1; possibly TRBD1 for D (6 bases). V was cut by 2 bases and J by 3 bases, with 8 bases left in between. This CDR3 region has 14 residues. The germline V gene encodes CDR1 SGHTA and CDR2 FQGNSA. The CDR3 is CASSLRQDYNEQFF. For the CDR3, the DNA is TGTGCCAGCAGCTTAAGACAGGACTACAATGAGCAGTTCTTC.

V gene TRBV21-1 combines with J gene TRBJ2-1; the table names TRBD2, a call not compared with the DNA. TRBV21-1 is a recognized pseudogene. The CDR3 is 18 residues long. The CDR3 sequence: CASSTPLLCKSSYNEQFF. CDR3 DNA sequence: TGTGCCAGCAGCACGCCTTTATTGTGTAAGAGCTCCTACAATGAGCAGTTCTTC.

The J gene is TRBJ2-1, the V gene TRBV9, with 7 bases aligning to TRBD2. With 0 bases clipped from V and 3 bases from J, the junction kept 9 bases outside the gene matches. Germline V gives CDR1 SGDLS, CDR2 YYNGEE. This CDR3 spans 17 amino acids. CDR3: CASSVVSGLAVYNEQFF. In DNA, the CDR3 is TGTGCCAGCAGCGTAGTATCTGGGCTAGCGGTCTACAATGAGCAGTTCTTC.

CDR3 sequence: CASSLKPQGWYGYTF. CDR3 DNA sequence: TGTGCCAGCAGCCTGAAGCCCCAGGGTTGGTATGGCTACACCTTC. V and J are TRBV14 and TRBJ1-2; D might be TRBD1 (5 bases). CDR3 length: 15 residues. The germline CDR1 and CDR2 sequences are SGHDN and FVKESK. The V end lost 4 bases, the J end lost 5 bases, and 17 bases lay between the germline ends.

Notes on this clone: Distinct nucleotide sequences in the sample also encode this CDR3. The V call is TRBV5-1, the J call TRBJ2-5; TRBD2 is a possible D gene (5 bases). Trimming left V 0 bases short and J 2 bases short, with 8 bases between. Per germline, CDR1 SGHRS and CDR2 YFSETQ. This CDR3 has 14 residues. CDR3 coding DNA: TGCGCCAGCAGCTTGGCCGGGATACAAGAGACCCAGTACTTC. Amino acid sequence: CASSLAGIQETQYF.

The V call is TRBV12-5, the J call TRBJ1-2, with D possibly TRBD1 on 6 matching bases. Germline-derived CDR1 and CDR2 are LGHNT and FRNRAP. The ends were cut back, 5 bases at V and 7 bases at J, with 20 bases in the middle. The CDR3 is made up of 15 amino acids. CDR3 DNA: TGTGCTAGTGGTCCTCAAATCCCAGGGGCTGGTGGCTACACCTTC. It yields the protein CASGPQIPGAGGYTF.

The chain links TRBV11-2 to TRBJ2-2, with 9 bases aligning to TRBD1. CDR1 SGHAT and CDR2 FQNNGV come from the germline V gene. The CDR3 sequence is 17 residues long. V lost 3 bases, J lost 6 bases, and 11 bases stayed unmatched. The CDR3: CASSLTPGQGDAGELFF. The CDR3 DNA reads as TGTGCCAGCAGCTTGACCCCGGGACAGGGTGACGCCGGGGAGCTGTTTTTT.

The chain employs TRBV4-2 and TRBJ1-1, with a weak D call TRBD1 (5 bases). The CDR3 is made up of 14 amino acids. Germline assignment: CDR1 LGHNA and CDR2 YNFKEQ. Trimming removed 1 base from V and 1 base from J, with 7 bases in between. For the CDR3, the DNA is TGTGCCAGCAGCCAAGTGCAGGGGAACACTGAAGCTTTCTTT. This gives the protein CASSQVQGNTEAFF.

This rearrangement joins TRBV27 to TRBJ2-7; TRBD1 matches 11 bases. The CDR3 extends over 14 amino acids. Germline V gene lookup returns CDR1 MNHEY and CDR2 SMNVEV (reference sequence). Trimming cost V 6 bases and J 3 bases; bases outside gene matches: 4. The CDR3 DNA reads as TGTGCCAGCAGACCCGGGACAGGGGGCTACGAGCAGTACTTC. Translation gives CASRPGTGGYEQYF.